This T cell receptor (beta chain) comes out of a study of Ad26.COV2.S vaccination and SARS-CoV-2 variants. Study at large: The study gave Ad26.COV2.S intramuscularly, once or twice 56 days apart.

The method was immunoSEQ multiplex PCR; TCRdb's version includes in-frame clones alone and lacks a portion of them. Among under 400,000 clones, around 87% were seen once, and the ten largest hold approximately 3.6%. The CDR3 length is 17 residues. J lost 5 bases, V lost 3 bases, and 13 bases had no gene match. The germline CDR1 and CDR2 sequences are SGHAT and FQNNGV. This sample's treatment: about 20 received Ad26.COV2.S at low or high dose, single or two shots; roughly five received placebo; per-sample allocation not given. Sampling took place 63 days after the first vaccine or placebo injection. Boston supplied an adult donor aged 18-55 years. This clone was counted a few times. Antigen: not known. Study-wide results and caveats: The TCR breadth and depth analyses may have produced an underestimate of total T cell responses.

Sequenced here: peripheral blood, sampled in a trial of Ad26.COV2.S vaccine versus placebo. This clonotype originated in a person aged 18-60 years who received the Ad26.COV2.S COVID-19 vaccine or a placebo. The V call is TRBV11-2, the J call TRBJ2-7; TRBD2 matches at 10 bases. For the CDR3, the DNA is TGTGCCAGCAGCTTTACCCTCCCTAGCGGGGGTAACCACGAGCAGTACTTC. Protein product: CASSFTLPSGGNHEQYF.